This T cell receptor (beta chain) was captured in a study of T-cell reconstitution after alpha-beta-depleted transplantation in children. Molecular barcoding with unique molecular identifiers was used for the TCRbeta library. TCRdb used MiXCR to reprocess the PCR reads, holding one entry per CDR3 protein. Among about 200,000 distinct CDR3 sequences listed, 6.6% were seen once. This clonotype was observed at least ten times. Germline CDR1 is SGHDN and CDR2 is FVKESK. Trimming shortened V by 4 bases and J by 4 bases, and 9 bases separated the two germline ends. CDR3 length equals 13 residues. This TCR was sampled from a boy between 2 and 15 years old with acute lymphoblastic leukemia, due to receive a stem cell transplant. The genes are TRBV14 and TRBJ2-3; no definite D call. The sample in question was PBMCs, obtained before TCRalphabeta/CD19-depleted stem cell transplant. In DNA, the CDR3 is TGTGCCAGCAGCCTACTTTTGGCAGATACGCAGTATTTT. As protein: CASSLLLADTQYF.